These 9 T cell receptor beta chains share one sample of origin, sequenced in a study of T cell responses to AZD1222 COVID-19 vaccine. The assay was immunoSEQ multiplex PCR, and TCRdb's table has in-frame clones only and misses some. The data contain fewer than 150,000 clones, around 82% of them singletons. Sample: peripheral blood, taken on day 0 of AZD1222 vaccination. These receptors originate from an adult in good health.

This chain connects TRBV19 to TRBJ2-4; D unclear. CDR3 length equals 19 residues. The V end was cut by 7 bases, the J end by 0 bases, with 25 bases between. Per germline, CDR1 LNHDA and CDR2 SQIVND (reference sequence). The CDR3 loop reads CASTKIGLLEREAKNIQYF. In DNA, the CDR3 is TGTGCCAGTACCAAAATCGGGCTTCTCGAGCGTGAAGCCAAAAACATTCAGTACTTC.

The chain carries TRBV19 and TRBJ2-1, with 10 bases aligning to TRBD2. With V trimmed by 4 bases and J by 4 bases, 4 bases remained unmatched. The CDR3 length is 15 residues. Germline V lookup: CDR1 LNHDA, CDR2 SQIVND (reference sequence). The CDR3 nucleotides are TGTGCCAGTAGTACAGCGGGGGGGATTTACAATGAGCAGTTCTTC. The encoded protein is CASSTAGGIYNEQFF.

The chain uses TRBV6-5 and TRBJ2-2; 7 bases are shared with TRBD1. Germline CDR1 is MNHEY and CDR2 is SVGAGI. The CDR3 totals 15 residues. J lost 1 base, V lost 4 bases, and 3 bases had no gene match. The CDR3 sequence: CASSSGTENTGELFF. CDR3 DNA: TGTGCCAGCAGTTCCGGGACAGAGAACACCGGGGAGCTGTTTTTT.

The V and J genes are TRBV28 and TRBJ1-4, with D tentatively TRBD1 (5 bases). The length of the CDR3 is 15 residues. V shed 5 bases and J shed 6 bases, with 16 bases lying between them. Looked up from germline, CDR1 is MDHEN and CDR2 is SYDVKM. The CDR3 bases are TGTGCCAGCAGTGTACCCGGGACGGGGCATGAAAAACTGTTTTTT. Its translation is CASSVPGTGHEKLFF.

This clone has more than one count but fewer than ten. The CDR3: CASSGLAGKEQYF. In DNA form, the CDR3 reads TGTGCCAGCAGCGGACTAGCGGGGAAGGAGCAGTACTTC. The V gene is TRBV11-1, the J gene TRBJ2-7, with 12 bases identical to TRBD2. This CDR3 region has 13 residues. The V gene's germline CDR1 is SGHAT and CDR2 FQDESV (reference sequence). Trimming at V came to 5 bases and at J to 7 bases, leaving 3 bases not matched to a gene.

The chain joins TRBV16 to TRBJ2-1; 8 nucleotides align to TRBD2. With 5 bases clipped from V and 2 bases from J, the junction kept 5 bases outside the gene matches. This CDR3 contains 15 residues. Germline values: CDR1 KGHSY, CDR2 FQNENV. The DNA of the CDR3 is TGTGCCAGCAGCGGGACTAGAGGGACCTACAATGAGCAGTTCTTC. This codes for CASSGTRGTYNEQFF.

Comment on this clone: Other DNA sequences in this specimen translate into the identical CDR3. This chain connects TRBV5-5 to TRBJ1-6; TRBD1 matches at 7 bases. The V and J ends lost 0 bases and 8 bases, in that order; junction bases with no gene match: 2. The CDR3 length is 14 residues. Germline-derived CDR1 and CDR2 are SGHKS and YYEKEE (reference sequence). The CDR3 DNA reads as TGTGCCAGCAGCTTGGGACAGGGTGATTCACCCCTCCACTTT. It codes for CASSLGQGDSPLHF.

The table lists this clone with a few counts. The chain uses TRBV28 and TRBJ1-6; D gene uncertain. From germline, CDR1 is MDHEN and CDR2 SYDVKM. Trimming left V 7 bases short and J 5 bases short, with 6 bases between. The CDR3 has 12 amino acids. The CDR3 spells CASKSNNSPLHF. Here the CDR3 DNA reads TGTGCCAGCAAGAGCAATAATTCACCCCTCCACTTT.

This clone turned up a few times. The chain carries TRBV5-1 and TRBJ2-1; D is possibly TRBD2 (7 bases). Germline CDR1 and CDR2: SGHRS and YFSETQ. Trimming shortened V by 4 bases and J by 5 bases, and 13 bases separated the two germline ends. The CDR3 consists of 14 residues. CDR3 DNA: TGCGCCAGCAGCCTAGGGGGGGCAAACAATGAGCAGTTCTTC. It specifies CASSLGGANNEQFF.